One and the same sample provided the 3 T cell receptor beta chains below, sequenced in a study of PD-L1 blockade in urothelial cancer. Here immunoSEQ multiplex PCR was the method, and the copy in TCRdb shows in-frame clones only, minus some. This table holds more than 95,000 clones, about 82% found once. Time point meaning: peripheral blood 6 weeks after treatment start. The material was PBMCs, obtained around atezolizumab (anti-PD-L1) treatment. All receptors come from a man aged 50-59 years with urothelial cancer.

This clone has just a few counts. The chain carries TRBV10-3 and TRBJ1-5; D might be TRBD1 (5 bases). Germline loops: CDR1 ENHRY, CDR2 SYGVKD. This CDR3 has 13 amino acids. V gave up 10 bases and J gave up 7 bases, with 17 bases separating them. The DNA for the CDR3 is TGTGCCACCCACGGGACTGCGGGGCAGCCCCAGCATTTT. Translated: CATHGTAGQPQHF.

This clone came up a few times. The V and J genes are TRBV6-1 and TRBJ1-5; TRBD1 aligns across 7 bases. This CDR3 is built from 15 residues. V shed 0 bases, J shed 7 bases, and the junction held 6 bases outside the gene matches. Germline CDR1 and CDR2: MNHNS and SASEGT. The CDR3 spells CASSEAGGQAQPQHF. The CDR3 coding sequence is TGTGCCAGCAGTGAAGCGGGAGGACAGGCCCAGCCCCAGCATTTT.

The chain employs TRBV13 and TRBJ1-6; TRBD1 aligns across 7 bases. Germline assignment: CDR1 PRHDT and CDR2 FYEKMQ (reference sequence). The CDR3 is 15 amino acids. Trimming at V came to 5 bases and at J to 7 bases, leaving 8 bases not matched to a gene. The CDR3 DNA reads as TGTGCCAGCAGCCCGGCGGACAGGCAAAATTCACCCCTCCACTTT. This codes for CASSPADRQNSPLHF.